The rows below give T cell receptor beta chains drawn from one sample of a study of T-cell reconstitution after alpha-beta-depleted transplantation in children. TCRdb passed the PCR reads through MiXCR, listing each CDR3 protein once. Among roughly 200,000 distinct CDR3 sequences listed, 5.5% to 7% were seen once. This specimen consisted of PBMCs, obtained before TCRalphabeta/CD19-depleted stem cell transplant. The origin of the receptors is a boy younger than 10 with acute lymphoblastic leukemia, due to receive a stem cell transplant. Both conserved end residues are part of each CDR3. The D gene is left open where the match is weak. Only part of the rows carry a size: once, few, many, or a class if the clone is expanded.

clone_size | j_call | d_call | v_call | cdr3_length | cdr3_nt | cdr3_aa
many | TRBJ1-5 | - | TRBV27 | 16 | TGTGCCAGCAGTTCCGTACAGGGTACGGGCAATCAGCCCCAGCATTTT | CASSSVQGTGNQPQHF
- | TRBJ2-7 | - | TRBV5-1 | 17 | TGCGCCAGCAGCTTGACTATCCGGGTGACCCGCTCCTACGAGCAGTACTTC | CASSLTIRVTRSYEQYF
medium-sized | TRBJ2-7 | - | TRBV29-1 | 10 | TGCAGCGTGCTAAGGGGGGAGCAGTACTTC | CSVLRGEQYF
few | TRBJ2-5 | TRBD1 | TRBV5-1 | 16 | TGCGCCAGCAGCCCAGGGACAGGGGCTCGCCAAGAGACCCAGTACTTC | CASSPGTGARQETQYF
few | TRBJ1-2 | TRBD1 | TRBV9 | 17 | TGTGCCAGCAGCGGGTCAACCCTCAGGGGGCGCGTCTATGGCTACACCTTC | CASSGSTLRGRVYGYTF
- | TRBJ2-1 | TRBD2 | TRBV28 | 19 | TGTGCCAGCAGTGCCACTCCGGGACTAGCGGGAGGAATTTACAATGAGCAGTTCTTC | CASSATPGLAGGIYNEQFF
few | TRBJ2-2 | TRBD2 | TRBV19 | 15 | TGTGCCAGCAGCCCTAGCGGGAGTTACACCGGGGAGCTGTTTTTT | CASSPSGSYTGELFF
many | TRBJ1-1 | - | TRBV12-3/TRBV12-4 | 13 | TGTGCCAGCAGCCAATTGATTGCGACTGAAGCTTTCTTT | CASSQLIATEAFF
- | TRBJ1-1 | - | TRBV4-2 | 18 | TGTGCCAGCAGCCAAGAATCGCCAGGAGCCATACCCTTGACTGAAGCTTTCTTT | CASSQESPGAIPLTEAFF
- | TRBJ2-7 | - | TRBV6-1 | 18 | TGTGCCAGCAGATCGACAGGAGGCAGTGTCCCCGGGTCCTACGAGCAGTACTTC | CASRSTGGSVPGSYEQYF
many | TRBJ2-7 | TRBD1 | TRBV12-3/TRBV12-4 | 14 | TGTGCCAGCAGTACCGACAGGGTGGTAGACGAGCAGTACTTC | CASSTDRVVDEQYF
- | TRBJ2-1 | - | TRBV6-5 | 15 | TGTGCCAGCAGTTGGACAGAAGAACACTACAATGAGCAGTTCTTC | CASSWTEEHYNEQFF
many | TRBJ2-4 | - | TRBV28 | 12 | TGTGCCAGCAGTCCACCCACAAACATTCAGTACTTC | CASSPPTNIQYF
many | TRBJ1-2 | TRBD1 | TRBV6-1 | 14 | TGTGCCACCTCCCCCAGACAGGGGGAGAATGGCTACACCTTC | CATSPRQGENGYTF
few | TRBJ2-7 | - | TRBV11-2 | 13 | TGTGCCAGCAGCTTAAGTAACATCTACGAGCAGTACTTC | CASSLSNIYEQYF
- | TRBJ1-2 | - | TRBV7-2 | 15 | TGTGCCAGCACACCTAGGGCCGGGGGCCTCTATGGCTACACCTTC | CASTPRAGGLYGYTF
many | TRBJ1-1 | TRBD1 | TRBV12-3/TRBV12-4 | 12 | TGTGCCAGCAGGGGACAGGACACTGAAGCTTTCTTT | CASRGQDTEAFF
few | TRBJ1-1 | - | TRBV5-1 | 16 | TGCGCCATCAGCTCCTCCACAGGGCGCGTCTGGAGGGAAGCTTTCTTT | CAISSSTGRVWREAFF
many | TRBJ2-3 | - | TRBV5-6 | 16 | TGTGCCAGCAGCTTGTTTACCGGGTTAGGCACAGATACGCAGTATTTT | CASSLFTGLGTDTQYF
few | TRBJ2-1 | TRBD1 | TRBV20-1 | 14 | TGCAGTGCCCACCACACAAACGGACAGGGAAGGCAGTTCTTC | CSAHHTNGQGRQFF
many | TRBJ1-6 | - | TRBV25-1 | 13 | TGTGCCAGCAGTAGGGGGGTGGCTTCACCCCTCCACTTT | CASSRGVASPLHF
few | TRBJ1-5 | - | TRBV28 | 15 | TGTGCCAGCAGTTCCCGGGACCTGGGGCATCAGCCCCAGCATTTT | CASSSRDLGHQPQHF
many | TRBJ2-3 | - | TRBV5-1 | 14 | TGCGCCAGCAGCTTGGACAGGTCCACGAATACGCAGTATTTT | CASSLDRSTNTQYF
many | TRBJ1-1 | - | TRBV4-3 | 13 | TGCGCCAGCAGCCAAGCAGGACGCACTGAAGCTTTCTTT | CASSQAGRTEAFF
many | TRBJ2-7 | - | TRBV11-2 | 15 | TGTGCCAGCAGCTTAAGCGGTAGCTCCGGCAACGAGCAGTACTTC | CASSLSGSSGNEQYF
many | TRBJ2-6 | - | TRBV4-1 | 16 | TGCGCCAGCAGCCCTCGGCGGCACTCTGGGGCCAACGTCCTGACTTTC | CASSPRRHSGANVLTF
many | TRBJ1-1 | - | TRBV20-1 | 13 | TGCAGTGCTATAGTCACAGGCAACACTGAAGCTTTCTTT | CSAIVTGNTEAFF
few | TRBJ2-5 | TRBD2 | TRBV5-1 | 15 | TGCGCCAGCAGCTTGGACCGACTAGCGGGGGGGACCCAGTACTTC | CASSLDRLAGGTQYF
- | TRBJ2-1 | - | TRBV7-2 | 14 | TGTGCCACCATCGGGGACCGCTCCTACAATGAGCAGTTCTTC | CATIGDRSYNEQFF
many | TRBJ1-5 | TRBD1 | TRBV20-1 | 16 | TGCAGTGCTAGAGCAGGGCAGGGGGCGATGAATCAGCCCCAGCATTTT | CSARAGQGAMNQPQHF
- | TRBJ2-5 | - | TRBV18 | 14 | TGTGCCAGCTCACCCGGTTCTAGCCAAGAGACCCAGTACTTC | CASSPGSSQETQYF
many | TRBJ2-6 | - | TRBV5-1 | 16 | TGCGCCAGCAGCTTGGACGGGAGCGCTGGGGCCAACGTCCTGACTTTC | CASSLDGSAGANVLTF
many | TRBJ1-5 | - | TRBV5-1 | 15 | TGCGCCAGCAGCTTGGGGCTAGGCAGCAATCAGCCCCAGCATTTT | CASSLGLGSNQPQHF
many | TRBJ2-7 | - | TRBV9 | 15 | TGTGCCAGCAGCCCATTCCGGGACGCCCCCTACGAGCAGTACTTC | CASSPFRDAPYEQYF
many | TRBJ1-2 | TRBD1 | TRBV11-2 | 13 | TGTGCCAGCAGCCCCGGGACAGCTTATGGCTACACCTTC | CASSPGTAYGYTF
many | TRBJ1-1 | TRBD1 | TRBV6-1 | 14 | TGTGCCAGCACCTCGGGACAGGGGAACACTGAAGCTTTCTTT | CASTSGQGNTEAFF
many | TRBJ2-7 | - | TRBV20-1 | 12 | TGCAGTGCTAGCTACTGGGTCTCCGAGCAGTACTTC | CSASYWVSEQYF
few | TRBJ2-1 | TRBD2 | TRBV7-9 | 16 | TGTGCCAGCAGCCCCAAGGGGACTAGCGGAATAGGCGAGCAGTTCTTC | CASSPKGTSGIGEQFF
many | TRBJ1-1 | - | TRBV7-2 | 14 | TGTGCCAGCAGCGGGGGCGCTTTGAACACTGAAGCTTTCTTT | CASSGGALNTEAFF
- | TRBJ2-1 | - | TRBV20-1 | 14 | TGCAGTGCTAGAGATAACGCGTTAGGTGGTGAGCAGTTCTTC | CSARDNALGGEQFF